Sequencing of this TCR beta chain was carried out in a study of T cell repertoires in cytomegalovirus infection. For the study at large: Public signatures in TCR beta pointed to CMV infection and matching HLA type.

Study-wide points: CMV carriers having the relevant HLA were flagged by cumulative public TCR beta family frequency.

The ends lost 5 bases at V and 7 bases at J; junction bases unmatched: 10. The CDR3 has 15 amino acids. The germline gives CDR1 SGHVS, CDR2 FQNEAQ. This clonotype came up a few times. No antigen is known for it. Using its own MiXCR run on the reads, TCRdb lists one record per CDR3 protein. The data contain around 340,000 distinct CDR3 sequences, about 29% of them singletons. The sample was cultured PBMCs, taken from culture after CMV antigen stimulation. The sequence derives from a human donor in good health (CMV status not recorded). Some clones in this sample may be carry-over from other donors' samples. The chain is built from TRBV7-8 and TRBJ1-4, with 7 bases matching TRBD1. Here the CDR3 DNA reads TGTGCCAGCAGCCTACGGAGGGACAGAAGTGAAAAACTGTTTTTT. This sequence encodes CASSLRRDRSEKLFF. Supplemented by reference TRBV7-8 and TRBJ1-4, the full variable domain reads GAGVSQSPRYKVAKRGQDVALRCDPISGHVSLFWYQQALGQGPEFLTYFQNEAQLDKSGLPSDRFFAERPEGSVSTLKIQRTQQEDSAVYLCASSLRRDRSEKLFFGSGTQLSVL.